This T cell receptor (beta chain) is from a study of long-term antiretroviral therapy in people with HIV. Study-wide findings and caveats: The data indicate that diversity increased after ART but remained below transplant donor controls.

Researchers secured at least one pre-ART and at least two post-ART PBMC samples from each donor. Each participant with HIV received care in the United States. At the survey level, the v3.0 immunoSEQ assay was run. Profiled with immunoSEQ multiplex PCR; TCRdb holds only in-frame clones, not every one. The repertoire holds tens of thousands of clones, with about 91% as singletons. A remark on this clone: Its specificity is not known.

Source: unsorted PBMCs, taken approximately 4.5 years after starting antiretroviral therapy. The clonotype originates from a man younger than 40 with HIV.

This CDR3 reads CASSQDPAEGQPQHF. The CDR3 DNA sequence: TGCGCCAGCAGCCAAGATCCGGCTGAAGGGCAGCCCCAGCATTTT. The gene calls are TRBV4-3 and TRBJ1-5; D remains unclear. V lost 0 bases and J lost 7, with 13 bases in between. Germline V CDR1 and CDR2: LGHNA, YSLEER. The CDR3 extends over 15 amino acids.